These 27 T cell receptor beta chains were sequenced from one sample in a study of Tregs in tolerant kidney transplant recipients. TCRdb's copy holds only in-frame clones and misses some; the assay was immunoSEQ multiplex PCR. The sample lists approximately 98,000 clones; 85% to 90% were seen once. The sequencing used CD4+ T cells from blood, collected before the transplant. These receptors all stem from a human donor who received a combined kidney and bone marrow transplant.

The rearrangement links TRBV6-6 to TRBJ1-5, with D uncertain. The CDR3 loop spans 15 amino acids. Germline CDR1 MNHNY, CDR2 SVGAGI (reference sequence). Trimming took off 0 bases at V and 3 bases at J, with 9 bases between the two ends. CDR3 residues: CASSYSGGPNQPQHF. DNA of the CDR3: TGTGCCAGCAGTTACTCAGGAGGGCCCAATCAGCCCCAGCATTTT.

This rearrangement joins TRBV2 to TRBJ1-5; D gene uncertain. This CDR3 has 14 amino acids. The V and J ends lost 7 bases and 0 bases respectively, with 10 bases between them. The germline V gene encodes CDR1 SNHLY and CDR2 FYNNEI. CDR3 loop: CASKRGYSNQPQHF. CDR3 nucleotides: TGTGCCAGCAAACGGGGATATAGCAATCAGCCCCAGCATTTT.

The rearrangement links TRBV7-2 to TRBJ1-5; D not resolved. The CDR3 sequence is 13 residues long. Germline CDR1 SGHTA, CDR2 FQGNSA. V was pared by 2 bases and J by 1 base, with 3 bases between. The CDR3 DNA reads TGTGCCAGCAGCTTACGGAGCAATCAGCCCCAGCATTTT. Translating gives CASSLRSNQPQHF.

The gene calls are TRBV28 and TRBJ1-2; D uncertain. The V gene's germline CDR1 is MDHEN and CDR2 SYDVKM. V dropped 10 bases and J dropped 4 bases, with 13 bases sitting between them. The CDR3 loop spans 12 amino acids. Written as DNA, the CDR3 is TGTGCCACCTCGGTGCGGGGCTATGGCTACACCTTC. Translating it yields CATSVRGYGYTF.

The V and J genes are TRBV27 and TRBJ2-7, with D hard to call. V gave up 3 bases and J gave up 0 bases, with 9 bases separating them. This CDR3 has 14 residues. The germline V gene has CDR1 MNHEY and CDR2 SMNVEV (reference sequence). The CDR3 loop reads CASSLSRHSYEQYF. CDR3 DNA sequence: TGTGCCAGCAGTTTGTCCAGACACTCCTACGAGCAGTACTTC.

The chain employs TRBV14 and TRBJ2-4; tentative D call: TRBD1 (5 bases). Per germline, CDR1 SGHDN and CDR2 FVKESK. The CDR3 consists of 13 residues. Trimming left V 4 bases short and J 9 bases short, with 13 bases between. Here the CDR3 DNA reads TGTGCCAGCAGCCTGAAGCCAAGGGGCATTCAGTACTTC. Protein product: CASSLKPRGIQYF.

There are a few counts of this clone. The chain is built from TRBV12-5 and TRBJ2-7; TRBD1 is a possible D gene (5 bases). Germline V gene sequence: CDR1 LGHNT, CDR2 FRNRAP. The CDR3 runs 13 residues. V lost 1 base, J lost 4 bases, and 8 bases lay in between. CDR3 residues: CASGLATEYEQYF. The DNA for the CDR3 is TGTGCTAGTGGTTTGGCGACAGAGTACGAGCAGTACTTC.

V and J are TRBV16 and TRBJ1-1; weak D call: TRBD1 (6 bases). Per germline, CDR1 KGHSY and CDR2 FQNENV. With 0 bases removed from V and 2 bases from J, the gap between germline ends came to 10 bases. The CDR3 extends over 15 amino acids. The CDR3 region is CASSQSTGTNTEAFF. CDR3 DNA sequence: TGTGCCAGCAGCCAATCTACAGGGACCAACACTGAAGCTTTCTTT.

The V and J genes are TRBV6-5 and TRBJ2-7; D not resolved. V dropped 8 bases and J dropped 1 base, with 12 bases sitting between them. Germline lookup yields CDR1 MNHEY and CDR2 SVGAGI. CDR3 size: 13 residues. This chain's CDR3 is CASREPKSYEQYF. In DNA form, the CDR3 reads TGTGCCAGCCGAGAACCTAAATCCTACGAGCAGTACTTC.

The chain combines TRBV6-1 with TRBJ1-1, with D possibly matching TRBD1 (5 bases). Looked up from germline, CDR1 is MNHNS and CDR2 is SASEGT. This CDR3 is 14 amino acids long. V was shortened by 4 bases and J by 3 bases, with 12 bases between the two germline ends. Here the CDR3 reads CASSVEGADTEAFF. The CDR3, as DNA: TGTGCCAGCAGTGTAGAAGGGGCGGACACTGAAGCTTTCTTT.

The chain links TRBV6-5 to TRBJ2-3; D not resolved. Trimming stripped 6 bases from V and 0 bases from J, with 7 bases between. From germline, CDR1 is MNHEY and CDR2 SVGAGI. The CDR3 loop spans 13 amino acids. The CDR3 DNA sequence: TGTGCCAGCAGACAACCTAGCACAGATACGCAGTATTTT. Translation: CASRQPSTDTQYF.

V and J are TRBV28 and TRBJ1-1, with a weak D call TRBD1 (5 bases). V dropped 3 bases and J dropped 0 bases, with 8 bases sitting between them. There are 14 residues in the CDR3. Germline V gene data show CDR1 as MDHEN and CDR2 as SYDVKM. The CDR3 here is CASSFGGMNTEAFF. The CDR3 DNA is TGTGCCAGCAGTTTCGGGGGTATGAACACTGAAGCTTTCTTT.

In nucleotides, the CDR3 is TGTGCCAGCAGCTCGTCCCCGGGACTGGGCAACAATGAGCAGTTCTTC. Translating it yields CASSSSPGLGNNEQFF. This sequence joins TRBV7-8 and TRBJ2-1, with D possibly TRBD2 on 6 matching bases. Germline-derived CDR1 and CDR2 are SGHVS and FQNEAQ. The CDR3 has 16 amino acids. V was pared by 4 bases and J by 5 bases, with 18 bases between.

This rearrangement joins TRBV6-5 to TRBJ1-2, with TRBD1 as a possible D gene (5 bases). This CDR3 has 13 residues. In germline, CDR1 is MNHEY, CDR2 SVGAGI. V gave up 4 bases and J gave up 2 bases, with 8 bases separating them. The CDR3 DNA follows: TGTGCCAGCAGTTGGACACCCAACTATGGCTACACCTTC. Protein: CASSWTPNYGYTF.

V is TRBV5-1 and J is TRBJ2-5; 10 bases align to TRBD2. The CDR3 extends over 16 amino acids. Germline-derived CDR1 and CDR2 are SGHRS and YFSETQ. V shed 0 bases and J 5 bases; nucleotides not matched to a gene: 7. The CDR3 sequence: CASSLAPSGGIETQYF. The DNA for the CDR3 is TGCGCCAGCAGCTTGGCCCCTAGCGGGGGAATCGAGACCCAGTACTTC.

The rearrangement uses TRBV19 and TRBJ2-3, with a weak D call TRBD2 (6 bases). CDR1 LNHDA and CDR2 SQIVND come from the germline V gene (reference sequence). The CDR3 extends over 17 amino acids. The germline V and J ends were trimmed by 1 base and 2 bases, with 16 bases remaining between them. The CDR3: CASSIGVGGAATDTQYF. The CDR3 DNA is TGTGCCAGTAGTATAGGGGTGGGCGGGGCCGCCACAGATACGCAGTATTTT.

The CDR3 protein is CASSQGLAKNIQYF. Written as DNA, the CDR3 is TGTGCCAGCTCACAGGGGTTAGCCAAAAACATTCAGTACTTC. V and J are TRBV18 and TRBJ2-4; D perhaps matches TRBD1 (5 bases). This CDR3 comprises 14 residues. V was pared by 4 bases and J by 0 bases, with 7 bases between. Germline V gene sequence: CDR1 KGHSH, CDR2 LQKENI.

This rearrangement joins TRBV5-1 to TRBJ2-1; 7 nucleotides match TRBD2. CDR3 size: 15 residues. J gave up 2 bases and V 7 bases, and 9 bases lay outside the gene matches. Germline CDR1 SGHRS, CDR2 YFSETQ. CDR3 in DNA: TGCGCCAGCGCCCCTAGCGGAGGACCCTACAATGAGCAGTTCTTC. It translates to CASAPSGGPYNEQFF.

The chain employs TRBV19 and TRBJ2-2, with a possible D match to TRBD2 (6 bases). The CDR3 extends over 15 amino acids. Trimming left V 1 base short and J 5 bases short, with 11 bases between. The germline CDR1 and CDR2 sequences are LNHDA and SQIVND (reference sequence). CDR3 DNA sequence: TGTGCCAGTAGTATAGGAGTACGGGGGACCGGGGAGCTGTTTTTT. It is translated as CASSIGVRGTGELFF.

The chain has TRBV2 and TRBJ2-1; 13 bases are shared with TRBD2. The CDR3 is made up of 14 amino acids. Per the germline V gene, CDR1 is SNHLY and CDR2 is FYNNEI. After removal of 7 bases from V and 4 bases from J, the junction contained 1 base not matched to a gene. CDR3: CASMGLAGYNEQFF. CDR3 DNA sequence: TGTGCCAGCATGGGACTAGCGGGATACAATGAGCAGTTCTTC.

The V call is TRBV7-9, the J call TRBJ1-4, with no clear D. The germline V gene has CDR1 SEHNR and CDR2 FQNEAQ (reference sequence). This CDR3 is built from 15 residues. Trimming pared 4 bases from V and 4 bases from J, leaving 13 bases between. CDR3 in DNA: TGTGCCAGCAGCTCTCACGGTCAAAATAATGAAAAACTGTTTTTT. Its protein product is CASSSHGQNNEKLFF.

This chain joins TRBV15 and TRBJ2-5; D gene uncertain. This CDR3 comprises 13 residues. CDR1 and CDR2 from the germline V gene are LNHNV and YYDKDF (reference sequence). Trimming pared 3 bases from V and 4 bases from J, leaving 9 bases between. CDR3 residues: CATSRLQSETQYF. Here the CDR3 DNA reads TGTGCCACCAGCAGGTTACAGTCAGAGACCCAGTACTTC.

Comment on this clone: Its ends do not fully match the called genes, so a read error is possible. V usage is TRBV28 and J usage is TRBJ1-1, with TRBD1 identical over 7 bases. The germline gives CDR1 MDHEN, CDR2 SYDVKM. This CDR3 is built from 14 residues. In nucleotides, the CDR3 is TGTGCCAGCATTTTACAGGGGAAGAACACTGAAGCTTTCTTT. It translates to CASILQGKNTEAFF.

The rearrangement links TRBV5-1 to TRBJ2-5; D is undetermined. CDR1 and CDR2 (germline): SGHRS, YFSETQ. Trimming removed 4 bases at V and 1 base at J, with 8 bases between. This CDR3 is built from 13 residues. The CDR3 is CASSPNSQETQYF. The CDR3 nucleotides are TGCGCCAGCAGCCCGAACAGCCAAGAGACCCAGTACTTC.

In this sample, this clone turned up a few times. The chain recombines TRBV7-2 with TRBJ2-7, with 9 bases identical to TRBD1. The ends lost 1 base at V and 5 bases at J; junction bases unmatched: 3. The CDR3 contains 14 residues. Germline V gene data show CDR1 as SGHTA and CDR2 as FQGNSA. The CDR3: CASSLDRGLNEQYF. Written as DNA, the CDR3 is TGTGCCAGCAGCTTAGACAGGGGGCTTAACGAGCAGTACTTC.

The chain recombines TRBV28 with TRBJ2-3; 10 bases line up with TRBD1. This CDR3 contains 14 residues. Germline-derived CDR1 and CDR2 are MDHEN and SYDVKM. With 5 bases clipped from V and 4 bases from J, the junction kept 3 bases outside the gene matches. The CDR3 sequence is CASSRDRGADTQYF. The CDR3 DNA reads TGTGCCAGCAGTAGGGACAGGGGAGCAGATACGCAGTATTTT.

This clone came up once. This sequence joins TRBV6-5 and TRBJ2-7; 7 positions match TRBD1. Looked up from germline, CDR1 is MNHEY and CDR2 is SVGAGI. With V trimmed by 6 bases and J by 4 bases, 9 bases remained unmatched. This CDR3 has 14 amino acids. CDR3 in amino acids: CASSPSGGRYEQYF. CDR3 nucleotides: TGTGCCAGCAGCCCTTCAGGGGGACGGTACGAGCAGTACTTC.